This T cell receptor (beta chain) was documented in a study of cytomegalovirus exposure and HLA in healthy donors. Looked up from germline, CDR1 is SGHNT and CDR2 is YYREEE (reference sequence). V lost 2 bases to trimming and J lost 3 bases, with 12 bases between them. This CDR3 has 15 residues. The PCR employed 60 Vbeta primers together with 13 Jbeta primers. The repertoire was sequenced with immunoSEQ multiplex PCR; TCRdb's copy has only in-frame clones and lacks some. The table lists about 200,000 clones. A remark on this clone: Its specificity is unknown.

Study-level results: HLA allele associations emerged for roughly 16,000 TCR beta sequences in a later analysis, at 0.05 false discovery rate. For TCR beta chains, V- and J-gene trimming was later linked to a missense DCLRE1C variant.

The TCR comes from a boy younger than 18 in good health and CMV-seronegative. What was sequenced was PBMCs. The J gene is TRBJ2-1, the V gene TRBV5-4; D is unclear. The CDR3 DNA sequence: TGTGCCAGCAGCTTCAAGACGACAATCTACAATGAGCAGTTCTTC. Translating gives CASSFKTTIYNEQFF.